The rows below give T cell receptor beta chains drawn from one sample of a study of blood T cell repertoires in COVID-19. The data were produced by immunoSEQ multiplex PCR, yet TCRdb's version contains in-frame clones alone and is incomplete. The table has about 320,000 clones, approximately 90% seen once. The material sequenced was PBMCs or T cells enriched from blood (not recorded which). The receptors stem from a woman aged 30 to 39 who had been exposed to COVID-19. Both conserved end residues are part of each CDR3. Fields, in order: V gene, J gene, D gene, clone size, CDR3 protein, CDR3 DNA. The D gene is left open where the match is weak. Clone size is shown for a subset of rows, as once, few, many or a class of expanded clone.

v_gene: TRBV19; j_gene: TRBJ1-2; d_gene: TRBD1; abundance: .; CDR3aa: CASSIDRDRGYTF; CDR3nt: TGTGCCAGTAGTATTGACAGGGATCGCGGCTACACCTTC
v_gene: TRBV6-2/TRBV6-3; j_gene: TRBJ2-5; d_gene: TRBD2; abundance: .; CDR3aa: CASSYGIGGGETQYF; CDR3nt: TGTGCCAGCAGTTACGGTATCGGGGGAGGGGAGACCCAGTACTTC
v_gene: TRBV4-2; j_gene: TRBJ1-1; d_gene: .; abundance: .; CDR3aa: CASAGVVMNTEAFF; CDR3nt: TGTGCCAGCGCCGGGGTAGTCATGAACACTGAAGCTTTCTTT
v_gene: TRBV5-6; j_gene: TRBJ1-1; d_gene: TRBD1; abundance: .; CDR3aa: CASRDRVGTEAFF; CDR3nt: TGTGCCAGCAGGGACAGGGTTGGTACTGAAGCTTTCTTT
v_gene: TRBV11-1; j_gene: TRBJ2-7; d_gene: TRBD1; abundance: .; CDR3aa: CASSLAEDRPYEQYF; CDR3nt: TGTGCCAGCAGCTTAGCAGAGGACAGGCCCTACGAGCAGTACTTC
v_gene: TRBV14; j_gene: TRBJ1-1; d_gene: .; abundance: .; CDR3aa: CASSQVRGHTEAFF; CDR3nt: TGTGCCAGCAGCCAAGTTCGTGGGCACACTGAAGCTTTCTTT
v_gene: TRBV11-2; j_gene: TRBJ2-7; d_gene: .; abundance: .; CDR3aa: CASSRAGVNFGQYF; CDR3nt: TGTGCCAGCAGCCGGGCAGGGGTTAACTTCGGGCAGTACTTC
v_gene: TRBV5-1; j_gene: TRBJ1-2; d_gene: .; abundance: .; CDR3aa: CASSQDQINYGYTF; CDR3nt: TGCGCCAGCAGCCAGGATCAAATCAACTATGGCTACACCTTC
v_gene: TRBV24-1; j_gene: TRBJ1-1; d_gene: TRBD1; abundance: .; CDR3aa: CATSNYRGIAFF; CDR3nt: TGTGCCACCAGCAACTACAGGGGAATAGCTTTCTTT
v_gene: TRBV4-2; j_gene: TRBJ1-4; d_gene: .; abundance: .; CDR3aa: CASSHSKRSPNEKLFF; CDR3nt: TGTGCCAGCAGCCATTCTAAGCGGTCGCCTAATGAAAAACTGTTTTTT
v_gene: TRBV11-3; j_gene: TRBJ2-1; d_gene: .; abundance: .; CDR3aa: CASSLALGYEQFF; CDR3nt: TGTGCCAGCAGCTTAGCTCTCGGGTATGAGCAGTTCTTC
v_gene: TRBV5-1; j_gene: TRBJ1-6; d_gene: .; abundance: .; CDR3aa: CASTPAGVVYNSPLHF; CDR3nt: TGCGCCAGCACCCCGGCGGGGGTTGTTTATAATTCACCCCTCCACTTT
v_gene: TRBV5-1; j_gene: TRBJ1-5; d_gene: .; abundance: .; CDR3aa: CASSLEGGRGQPQHF; CDR3nt: TGCGCCAGCAGCTTGGAGGGGGGGCGCGGACAGCCCCAGCATTTT
v_gene: TRBV4-1; j_gene: TRBJ1-1; d_gene: .; abundance: .; CDR3aa: CASSQAARANTEAFF; CDR3nt: TGCGCCAGCAGCCAAGCGGCCAGGGCCAACACTGAAGCTTTCTTT
v_gene: TRBV29-1; j_gene: TRBJ2-3; d_gene: TRBD2; abundance: .; CDR3aa: CSVASGTITDTQYF; CDR3nt: TGCAGCGTTGCTAGCGGGACAATCACAGATACGCAGTATTTT
v_gene: TRBV5-4; j_gene: TRBJ2-2; d_gene: .; abundance: few; CDR3aa: CASSTGTTGELFF; CDR3nt: TGTGCCAGCAGCACCGGGACTACCGGGGAGCTGTTTTTT
v_gene: TRBV18; j_gene: TRBJ1-4; d_gene: .; abundance: .; CDR3aa: CASSPNRQLTNEKLFF; CDR3nt: TGTGCCAGCTCACCTAACAGACAGCTAACTAATGAAAAACTGTTTTTT
v_gene: TRBV5-4; j_gene: TRBJ2-5; d_gene: .; abundance: .; CDR3aa: CASSPSRGGETQYF; CDR3nt: TGTGCCAGCAGCCCGAGTAGGGGCGGAGAGACCCAGTACTTC
v_gene: TRBV7-8; j_gene: TRBJ1-6; d_gene: .; abundance: once; CDR3aa: CASSLGGVYNSPLHF; CDR3nt: TGTGCCAGCAGCTTAGGGGGAGTCTATAATTCACCCCTCCACTTT
v_gene: TRBV24-1; j_gene: TRBJ1-2; d_gene: .; abundance: .; CDR3aa: CATSDLRRDYGYTF; CDR3nt: TGTGCCACCAGTGATTTACGCAGGGATTATGGCTACACCTTC
v_gene: TRBV12-3/TRBV12-4; j_gene: TRBJ1-5; d_gene: .; abundance: .; CDR3aa: CASSLDRTGPQHF; CDR3nt: TGTGCCAGCAGTTTGGACAGAACCGGGCCCCAGCATTTT
v_gene: TRBV6-6; j_gene: TRBJ2-5; d_gene: TRBD2; abundance: .; CDR3aa: CASSLRLAGRETQYF; CDR3nt: TGTGCCAGCAGTTTGAGACTAGCGGGGCGGGAGACCCAGTACTTC
v_gene: TRBV11-2; j_gene: TRBJ2-7; d_gene: .; abundance: few; CDR3aa: CASSLGASGLEQYF; CDR3nt: TGTGCCAGCAGCTTAGGAGCTTCAGGGCTCGAGCAGTACTTC